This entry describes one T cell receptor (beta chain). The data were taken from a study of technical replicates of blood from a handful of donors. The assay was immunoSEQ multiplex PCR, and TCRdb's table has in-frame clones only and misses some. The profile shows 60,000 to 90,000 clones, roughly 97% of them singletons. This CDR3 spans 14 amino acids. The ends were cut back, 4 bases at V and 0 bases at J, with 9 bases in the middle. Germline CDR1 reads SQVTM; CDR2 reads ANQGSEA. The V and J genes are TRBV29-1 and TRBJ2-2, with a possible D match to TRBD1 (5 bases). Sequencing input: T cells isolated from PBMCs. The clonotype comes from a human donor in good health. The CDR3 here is CSVVREANTGELFF. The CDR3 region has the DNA TGCAGCGTTGTCAGGGAAGCGAACACCGGGGAGCTGTTTTTT.